This passage covers 28 T cell receptor beta chains from one sample sequenced in a study of blood T cell repertoires in COVID-19. Libraries were prepared by immunoSEQ multiplex PCR; TCRdb keeps only in-frame clonotypes and omits some of them. The sample records nearly 350,000 clones, roughly 90% being singletons. Source material: peripheral blood. The receptors come from a woman in her seventies with COVID-19, enrolled during active disease.

The chain has TRBV7-9 and TRBJ2-4; D is unresolved. The CDR3 sequence is 16 residues long. Germline V gene sequence: CDR1 SEHNR, CDR2 FQNEAQ (reference sequence). With 5 bases removed from V and 0 bases from J, the gap between germline ends came to 14 bases. In nucleotides, the CDR3 is TGTGCCAGCAGCCCGATTCTTGCGCTAGCCAAAAACATTCAGTACTTC. This sequence encodes CASSPILALAKNIQYF.

This chain connects TRBV28 to TRBJ2-4; D is possibly TRBD2 (6 bases). Trimming stripped 4 bases from V and 8 bases from J, with 15 bases between. Germline V gene lookup returns CDR1 MDHEN and CDR2 SYDVKM. This CDR3 is built from 14 residues. The DNA for the CDR3 is TGTGCCAGCAGTTCGAATCGGGGGTGGGACATTCAGTACTTC. This encodes CASSSNRGWDIQYF. Full variable domain (missing parts from reference TRBV28 and TRBJ2-4): DVKVTQSSRYLVKRTGEKVFLECVQDMDHENMFWYRQDPGLGLRLIYFSYDVKMKEKGDIPEGYSVSREKKERFSLILESASTNQTSMYLCASSSNRGWDIQYFGAGTRLSVL.

The chain carries TRBV7-2 and TRBJ2-7; 14 bases are shared with TRBD2. V dropped 5 bases and J dropped 6; count of bases not matched to a gene: 6. The CDR3 extends over 15 amino acids. The germline V gene has CDR1 SGHTA and CDR2 FQGNSA. CDR3 bases: TGTGCCAGCAGCCTCCGACTAGCGGGGGGGCCCGAGCAGTACTTC. Its protein is CASSLRLAGGPEQYF.

As DNA, the CDR3 is TGTGCCATCAGGGACAGCCCTCTCTCCTACGAGCAGTACTTC. Translating gives CAIRDSPLSYEQYF. This sequence joins TRBV10-3 and TRBJ2-7, with a tentative D call TRBD1 (6 bases). The V end lost 6 bases, the J end lost 0 bases, and 12 bases lay between the germline ends. The CDR3 length is 14 residues. From germline, CDR1 is ENHRY and CDR2 SYGVKD.

V and J are TRBV2 and TRBJ2-1, with TRBD2 as a possible D gene (6 bases). Germline CDR1 and CDR2: SNHLY and FYNNEI. V dropped 3 bases and J dropped 2 bases, with 8 bases sitting between them. The CDR3 totals 14 residues. The CDR3 coding sequence is TGTGCCAGCAGTGAGGGGAGGACCTACAATGAGCAGTTCTTC. Encoded protein: CASSEGRTYNEQFF.

The chain links TRBV29-1 to TRBJ1-1; TRBD1 agrees at 8 bases. There are 12 residues in the CDR3. The germline CDR1 and CDR2 sequences are SQVTM and ANQGSEA. J gave up 7 bases and V 7 bases, and 8 bases lay outside the gene matches. The CDR3 spells CSGEDRAGEAFF. CDR3 nucleotide sequence: TGCAGCGGGGAGGACAGGGCAGGTGAAGCTTTCTTT.

V gene TRBV27 combines with J gene TRBJ1-4; D not certain. The V end was cut by 6 bases, the J end by 8 bases, with 13 bases between. CDR1 is MNHEY, CDR2 SMNVEV, per germline (reference sequence). The CDR3 loop spans 13 amino acids. The CDR3 region has the DNA TGTGCCAGCAGCTCCTTTGCTACGGAAAAACTGTTTTTT. Translation gives CASSSFATEKLFF.

V usage is TRBV2 and J usage is TRBJ2-5; the match to TRBD1 covers 7 bases. CDR3 size: 14 residues. CDR1 and CDR2 from the germline V gene are SNHLY and FYNNEI. The J segment lost 7 bases and the V segment lost 1 base, leaving 6 bases of the junction unmatched. CDR3 region: CASSEDRGSGTQYF. CDR3 DNA sequence: TGTGCCAGCAGTGAAGACAGGGGTTCGGGGACCCAGTACTTC.

This rearrangement joins TRBV6-5 to TRBJ1-6; D is unclear. In germline, CDR1 is MNHEY, CDR2 SVGAGI. This CDR3 contains 13 residues. V gave up 8 bases and J gave up 7 bases, with 12 bases separating them. The DNA for the CDR3 is TGTGCCAGCTCCACAGTTACCAATTCACCCCTCCACTTT. This gives the protein CASSTVTNSPLHF.

V and J are TRBV11-2 and TRBJ1-2; D is perhaps TRBD1 (6 bases). The V and J ends lost 3 bases and 6 bases respectively, with 11 bases between them. CDR3 length: 13 amino acids. CDR1 is SGHAT and CDR2 is FQNNGV in the germline V gene. In DNA, the CDR3 is TGTGCCAGCAGCTTTGCGACAGGAAATGGCTACACCTTC. Translated, it gives CASSFATGNGYTF.

This chain joins TRBV2 and TRBJ1-1, with D unresolved. The CDR3 loop spans 13 amino acids. Germline V CDR1 and CDR2: SNHLY, FYNNEI. V lost 3 bases to trimming and J lost 0 bases, with 5 bases between them. The DNA of the CDR3 is TGTGCCAGCAGTGAGGCAATGAACACTGAAGCTTTCTTT. Its protein product is CASSEAMNTEAFF.

This clone was detected once. The genes are TRBV7-3 and TRBJ2-7, with TRBD1 identical over 7 bases. Trimming at V came to 5 bases and at J to 3 bases, leaving 10 bases not matched to a gene. Germline CDR1 and CDR2: SGHTA and FQGTGA. The CDR3 length is 15 residues. Here the CDR3 reads CASSLEPGQNYEQYF. The CDR3 nucleotides are TGTGCCAGCAGCCTGGAGCCGGGACAGAACTACGAGCAGTACTTC.

This clone was seen a few times. The chain couples TRBV12-3 or TRBV12-4 to TRBJ1-5; D unclear. The CDR3 is 13 amino acids. The ends were cut back, 2 bases at V and 3 bases at J, with 5 bases in the middle. The CDR3 here is CASSLNNNQPQHF. Here the CDR3 DNA reads TGTGCCAGCAGTTTAAATAACAATCAGCCCCAGCATTTT.

In this sample, this clone turned up once. This chain uses TRBV7-6 with TRBJ1-1; D unclear. Trimming removed 10 bases from V and 8 bases from J, with 14 bases in between. The CDR3 loop spans 11 amino acids. Germline V lookup: CDR1 SGHVS, CDR2 FNYEAQ. As DNA, the CDR3 is TGTGCCATCCCCGGTGGAGAAGAAGCTTTCTTT. It is translated as CAIPGGEEAFF.

This sequence joins TRBV2 and TRBJ2-1, with a weak D call TRBD2 (6 bases). The CDR3 is made up of 16 amino acids. V was pared by 5 bases and J by 0 bases, with 14 bases between. Looked up from germline, CDR1 is SNHLY and CDR2 is FYNNEI. The CDR3 is CASSHSGKSSYNEQFF. The CDR3 DNA reads as TGTGCCAGCAGTCATAGCGGCAAGAGCTCCTACAATGAGCAGTTCTTC.

The CDR3 protein is CASSSQGSSPLHF. CDR3 coding DNA: TGTGCCAGCAGCTCACAGGGTTCCTCACCCCTCCACTTT. The chain combines TRBV7-2 with TRBJ1-6, with D perhaps TRBD1 (6 bases). The CDR3 is made up of 13 amino acids. Trimming left V 4 bases short and J 10 bases short, with 11 bases between. CDR1 SGHTA and CDR2 FQGNSA come from the germline V gene.

The count of this clone is one. The gene calls are TRBV19 and TRBJ2-1; 11 bases line up with TRBD2. The germline gives CDR1 LNHDA, CDR2 SQIVND (reference sequence). V shed 6 bases and J 12 bases; nucleotides not matched to a gene: 16. The CDR3 is made up of 16 amino acids. The CDR3 nucleotides are TGTGCCAGTAGCCTAGGGCTAGCGGGGGGCGGTTATGGGCAGTTCTTC. Its protein is CASSLGLAGGGYGQFF.

V usage is TRBV29-1 and J usage is TRBJ1-3; a weak D match, TRBD1 (5 bases). In germline, CDR1 is SQVTM, CDR2 ANQGSEA. This CDR3 is built from 14 residues. V was pared by 6 bases and J by 3 bases, with 15 bases between. CDR3 sequence (DNA): TGCAGCGTCTCTGACAGAATAGGTGGAAACACCATATATTTT. Protein sequence: CSVSDRIGGNTIYF.

This clone was observed a handful of times. V and J are TRBV5-1 and TRBJ2-2, with D possibly being TRBD2 (5 bases). Germline CDR1 is SGHRS and CDR2 is YFSETQ. Trimming took off 1 base at V and 4 bases at J, with 14 bases between the two ends. The CDR3 totals 16 residues. The CDR3: CASSLSQEATTGELFF. The CDR3 region has the DNA TGCGCCAGCAGCTTGAGTCAGGAGGCGACCACCGGGGAGCTGTTTTTT.

This clone has a single count. The V gene is TRBV9, the J gene TRBJ1-1, with D tentatively TRBD1 (5 bases). This CDR3 has 14 residues. V was cut by 0 bases and J by 5 bases, with 11 bases left in between. The germline CDR1 and CDR2 sequences are SGDLS and YYNGEE. The DNA of the CDR3 is TGTGCCAGCAGCGTAGGGGGGGTACTAACTGAAGCTTTCTTT. Translated: CASSVGGVLTEAFF.

In DNA form, the CDR3 reads TGTGCCAGCAGGTTGACAGGGACGGATGGCTACACCTTC. This sequence encodes CASRLTGTDGYTF. This chain uses TRBV6-6 with TRBJ1-2; 7 bases map to TRBD1. Germline CDR1 MNHNY, CDR2 SVGAGI (reference sequence). This CDR3 has 13 amino acids. V shed 6 bases and J 6 bases; nucleotides not matched to a gene: 7.

This clone has only one observation. The chain employs TRBV29-1 and TRBJ1-1; perhaps TRBD1 as D (5 bases). This CDR3 contains 13 residues. V lost 4 bases and J 0 bases, leaving 9 bases between the germline ends. Germline V gene lookup returns CDR1 SQVTM and CDR2 ANQGSEA. CDR3 coding DNA: TGCAGCGTTGCGACAGACATGAACACTGAAGCTTTCTTT. This sequence encodes CSVATDMNTEAFF.

This clone was seen only a few times. The chain joins TRBV15 to TRBJ2-5; D possibly corresponds to TRBD2 (6 bases). Germline V gives CDR1 LNHNV, CDR2 YYDKDF (reference sequence). Trimming took off 9 bases at V and 5 bases at J, with 19 bases between the two ends. CDR3 length: 14 amino acids. In DNA, the CDR3 is TGTGCCACGAACCCCCAACGGGGAGGCGAGACCCAGTACTTC. Residues: CATNPQRGGETQYF.

The V call is TRBV4-1, the J call TRBJ1-2, with D tentatively TRBD1 (6 bases). The CDR3 sequence is 17 residues long. The ends were cut back, 0 bases at V and 8 bases at J, with 22 bases in the middle. Germline CDR1 is MGHRA and CDR2 is YSYEKL. The CDR3: CASSQETQLQGISGYTF. Here the CDR3 DNA reads TGCGCCAGCAGCCAAGAAACCCAATTACAGGGTATCTCAGGCTACACCTTC.

V is TRBV7-2 and J is TRBJ2-7; D is unclear. The CDR3 is 14 amino acids. Per germline, CDR1 SGHTA and CDR2 FQGNSA. Between the trimmed V and J ends, which lost 1 base and 1 base, there was a span of 8 bases. This CDR3 is CASSLESVSYEQYF. The CDR3 region has the DNA TGTGCCAGCAGCTTAGAATCTGTTTCCTACGAGCAGTACTTC.

J is TRBJ1-1 and V is TRBV3-1 (or the pseudogene TRBV3-2), with a possible D match to TRBD1 (5 bases). The CDR3 has 14 residues. Per the germline V gene, CDR1 is LGHDT and CDR2 is YNNKEL (reference sequence). V was cut by 8 bases and J by 0 bases, with 13 bases left in between. The CDR3, as DNA: TGTGCCAGCGGGGCGGGGCAGATGAACACTGAAGCTTTCTTT. This gives the protein CASGAGQMNTEAFF.

The V call is TRBV7-2, the J call TRBJ2-1, with 10 bases matching TRBD1. After removal of 1 base from V and 4 bases from J, the junction contained 10 bases not matched to a gene. The CDR3 length is 18 residues. Germline CDR1 SGHTA, CDR2 FQGNSA. The CDR3 spells CASSLGRFRDRGYNEQFF. For the CDR3, the DNA is TGTGCCAGCAGCTTAGGAAGGTTTCGGGACAGGGGTTACAATGAGCAGTTCTTC.

V usage is TRBV27 and J usage is TRBJ2-7; 8 bases match TRBD2. J lost 4 bases, V lost 5 bases, and 4 bases had no gene match. This CDR3 is built from 13 residues. Germline V lookup: CDR1 MNHEY, CDR2 SMNVEV (reference sequence). The CDR3 sequence: CASSRGGNYEQYF. As DNA, the CDR3 is TGTGCCAGCAGTCGCGGGGGGAATTACGAGCAGTACTTC.